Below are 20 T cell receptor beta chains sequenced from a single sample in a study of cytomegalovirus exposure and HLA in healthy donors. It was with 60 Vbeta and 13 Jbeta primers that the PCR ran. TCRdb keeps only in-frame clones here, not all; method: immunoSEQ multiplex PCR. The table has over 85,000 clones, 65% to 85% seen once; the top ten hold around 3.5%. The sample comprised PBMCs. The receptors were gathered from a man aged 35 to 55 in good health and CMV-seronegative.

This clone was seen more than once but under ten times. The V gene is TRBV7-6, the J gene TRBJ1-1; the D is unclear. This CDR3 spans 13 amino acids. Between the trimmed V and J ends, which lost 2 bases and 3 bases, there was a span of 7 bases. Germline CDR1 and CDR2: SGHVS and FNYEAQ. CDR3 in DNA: TGTGCCAGCAGCTTAATGGGAGACACTGAAGCTTTCTTT. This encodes CASSLMGDTEAFF.

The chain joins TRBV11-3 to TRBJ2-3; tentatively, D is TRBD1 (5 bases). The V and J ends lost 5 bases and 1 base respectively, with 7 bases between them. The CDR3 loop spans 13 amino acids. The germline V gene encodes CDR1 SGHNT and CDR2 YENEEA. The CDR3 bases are TGTGCCAGCAGCGGGGCCGGCACAGATACGCAGTATTTT. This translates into CASSGAGTDTQYF. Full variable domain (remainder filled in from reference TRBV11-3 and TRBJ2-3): EAGVVQSPRYKIIEKKQPVAFWCNPISGHNTLYWYLQNLGQGPELLIRYENEEAVDDSQLPKDRFSAERLKGVDSTLKIQPAELGDSAVYLCASSGAGTDTQYFGPGTRLTVL.

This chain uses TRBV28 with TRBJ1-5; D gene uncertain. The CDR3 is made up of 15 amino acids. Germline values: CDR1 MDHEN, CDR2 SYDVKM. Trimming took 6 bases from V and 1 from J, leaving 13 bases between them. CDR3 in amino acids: CASSGGAASNQPQHF. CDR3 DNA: TGTGCCAGCAGCGGCGGAGCAGCCAGCAATCAGCCCCAGCATTTT.

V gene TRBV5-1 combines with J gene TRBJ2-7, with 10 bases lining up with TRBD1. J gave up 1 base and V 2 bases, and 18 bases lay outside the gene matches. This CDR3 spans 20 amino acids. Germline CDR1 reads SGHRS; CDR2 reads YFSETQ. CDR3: CASSFPSRSAVGQGSYEQYF. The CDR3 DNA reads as TGCGCCAGCAGCTTTCCTTCGCGTTCGGCCGTGGGACAGGGGTCCTACGAGCAGTACTTC. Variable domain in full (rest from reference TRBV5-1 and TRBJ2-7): KAGVTQTPRYLIKTRGQQVTLSCSPISGHRSVSWYQQTPGQGLQFLFEYFSETQRNKGNFPGRFSGRQFSNSRSEMNVSTLELGDSALYLCASSFPSRSAVGQGSYEQYFGPGTRLTVT.

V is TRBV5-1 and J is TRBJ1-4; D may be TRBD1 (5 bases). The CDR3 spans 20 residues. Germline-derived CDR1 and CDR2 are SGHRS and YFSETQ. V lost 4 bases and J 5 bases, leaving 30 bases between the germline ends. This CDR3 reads CASSPGGRGGNNENNEKLFF. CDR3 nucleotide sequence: TGCGCCAGCAGCCCCGGGGGGAGGGGAGGGAATAATGAAAACAATGAAAAACTGTTTTTT. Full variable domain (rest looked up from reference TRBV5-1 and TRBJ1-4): KAGVTQTPRYLIKTRGQQVTLSCSPISGHRSVSWYQQTPGQGLQFLFEYFSETQRNKGNFPGRFSGRQFSNSRSEMNVSTLELGDSALYLCASSPGGRGGNNENNEKLFFGSGTQLSVL.

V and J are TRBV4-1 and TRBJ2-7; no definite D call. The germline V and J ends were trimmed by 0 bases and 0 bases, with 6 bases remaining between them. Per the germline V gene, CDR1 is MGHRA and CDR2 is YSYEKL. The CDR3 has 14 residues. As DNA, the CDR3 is TGCGCCAGCAGCCAAGATGGCTCCTCCTACGAGCAGTACTTC. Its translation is CASSQDGSSYEQYF.

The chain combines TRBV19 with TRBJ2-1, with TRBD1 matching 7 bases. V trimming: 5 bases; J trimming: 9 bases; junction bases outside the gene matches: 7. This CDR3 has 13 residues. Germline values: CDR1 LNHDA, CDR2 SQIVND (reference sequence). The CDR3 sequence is CASSQDRAFEQFF. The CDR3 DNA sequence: TGTGCCAGTAGTCAAGACAGGGCATTTGAGCAGTTCTTC.

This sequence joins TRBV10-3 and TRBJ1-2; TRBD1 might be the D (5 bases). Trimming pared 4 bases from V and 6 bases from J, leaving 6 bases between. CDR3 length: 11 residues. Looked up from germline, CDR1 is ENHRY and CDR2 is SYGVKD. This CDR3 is CAISGGDGYTF. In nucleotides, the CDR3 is TGTGCCATCAGTGGGGGCGATGGCTACACCTTC.

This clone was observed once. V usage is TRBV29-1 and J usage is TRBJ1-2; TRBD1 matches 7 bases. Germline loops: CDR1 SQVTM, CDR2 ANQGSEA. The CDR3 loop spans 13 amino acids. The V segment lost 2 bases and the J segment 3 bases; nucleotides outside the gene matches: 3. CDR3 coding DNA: TGCAGCGTTGAAACCGGGACAGACTATGGCTACACCTTC. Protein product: CSVETGTDYGYTF.

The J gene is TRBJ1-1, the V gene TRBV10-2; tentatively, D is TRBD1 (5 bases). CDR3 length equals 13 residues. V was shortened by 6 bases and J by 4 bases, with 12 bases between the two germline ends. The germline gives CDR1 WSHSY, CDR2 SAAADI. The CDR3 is CASRVGGATEAFF. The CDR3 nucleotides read TGCGCCAGCAGAGTTGGCGGGGCCACTGAAGCTTTCTTT.

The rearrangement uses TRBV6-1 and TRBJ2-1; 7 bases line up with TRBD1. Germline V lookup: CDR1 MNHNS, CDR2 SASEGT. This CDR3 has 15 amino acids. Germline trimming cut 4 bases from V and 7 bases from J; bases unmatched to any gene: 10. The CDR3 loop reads CASSGQGVLVNEQFF. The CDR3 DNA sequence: TGTGCCAGCAGTGGGCAGGGGGTCCTCGTAAATGAGCAGTTCTTC.

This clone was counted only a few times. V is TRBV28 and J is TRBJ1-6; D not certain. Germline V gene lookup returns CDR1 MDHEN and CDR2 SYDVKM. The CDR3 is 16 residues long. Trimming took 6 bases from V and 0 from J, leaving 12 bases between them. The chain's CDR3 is CASRPYRSSYNSPLHF. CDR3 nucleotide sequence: TGTGCCAGCAGACCTTACCGGAGCTCCTATAATTCACCCCTCCACTTT. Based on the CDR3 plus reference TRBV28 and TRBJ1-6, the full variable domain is DVKVTQSSRYLVKRTGEKVFLECVQDMDHENMFWYRQDPGLGLRLIYFSYDVKMKEKGDIPEGYSVSREKKERFSLILESASTNQTSMYLCASRPYRSSYNSPLHFGNGTRLTVT.

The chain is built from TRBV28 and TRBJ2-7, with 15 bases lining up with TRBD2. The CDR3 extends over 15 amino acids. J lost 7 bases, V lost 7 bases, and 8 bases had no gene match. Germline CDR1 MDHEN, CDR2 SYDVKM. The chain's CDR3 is CASTAGTSGRTEQYF. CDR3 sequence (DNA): TGTGCCAGCACCGCCGGGACTAGCGGGAGGACTGAGCAGTACTTC.

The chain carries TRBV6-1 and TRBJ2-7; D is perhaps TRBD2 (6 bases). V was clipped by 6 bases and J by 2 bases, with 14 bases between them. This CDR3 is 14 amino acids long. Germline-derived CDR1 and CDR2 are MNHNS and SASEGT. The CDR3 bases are TGTGCCAGCAGCGCCTTCGGGGGTACCTACGAGCAGTACTTC. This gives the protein CASSAFGGTYEQYF.

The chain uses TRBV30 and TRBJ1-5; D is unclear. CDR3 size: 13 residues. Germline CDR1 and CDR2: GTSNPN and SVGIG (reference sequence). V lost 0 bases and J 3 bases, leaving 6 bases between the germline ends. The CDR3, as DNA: TGTGCCTGGAGTGTCTATGACAATCAGCCCCAGCATTTT. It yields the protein CAWSVYDNQPQHF.

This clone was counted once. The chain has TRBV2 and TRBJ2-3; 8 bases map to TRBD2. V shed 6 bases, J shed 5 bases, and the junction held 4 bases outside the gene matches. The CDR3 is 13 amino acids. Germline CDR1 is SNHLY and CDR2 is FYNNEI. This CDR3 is CASRRTSLDTQYF. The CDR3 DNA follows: TGTGCCAGCAGGAGGACTAGCCTAGATACGCAGTATTTT.

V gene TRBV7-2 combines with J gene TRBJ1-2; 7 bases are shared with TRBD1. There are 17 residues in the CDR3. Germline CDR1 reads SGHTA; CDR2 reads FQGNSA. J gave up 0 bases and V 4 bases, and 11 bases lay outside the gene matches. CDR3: CASSSVAGTVTNYGYTF. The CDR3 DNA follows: TGTGCCAGCAGCTCTGTGGCCGGGACAGTCACTAACTATGGCTACACCTTC.

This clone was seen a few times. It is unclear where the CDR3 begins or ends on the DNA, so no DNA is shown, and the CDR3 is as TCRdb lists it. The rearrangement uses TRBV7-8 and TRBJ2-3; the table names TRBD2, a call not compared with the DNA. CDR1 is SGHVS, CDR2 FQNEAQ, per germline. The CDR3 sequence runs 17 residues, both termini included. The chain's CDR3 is CASSLAFFGTSTDTQYF.

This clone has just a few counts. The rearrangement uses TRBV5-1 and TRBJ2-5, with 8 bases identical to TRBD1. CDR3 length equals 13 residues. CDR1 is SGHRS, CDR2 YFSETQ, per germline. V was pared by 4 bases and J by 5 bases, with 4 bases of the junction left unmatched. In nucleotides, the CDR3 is TGCGCCAGCAGCGGACAGGGCCAGGAGACCCAGTACTTC. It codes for CASSGQGQETQYF.

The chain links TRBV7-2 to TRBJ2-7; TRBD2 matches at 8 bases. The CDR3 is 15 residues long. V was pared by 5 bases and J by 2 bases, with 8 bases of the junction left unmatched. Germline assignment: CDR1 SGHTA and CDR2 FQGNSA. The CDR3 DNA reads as TGTGCCAGCAGCCAACGGGGGGGGAGGGCCTACGAGCAGTACTTC. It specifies CASSQRGGRAYEQYF.